These T cell receptor beta chains were read from a single sample in a study of T-cell reconstitution after alpha-beta-depleted transplantation in children. TCRdb itself ran the PCR reads through MiXCR, one entry per CDR3 protein. This sample has about 6,500 distinct CDR3 sequences, with 9.5% to 12% found just once. The sequencing used PBMCs, mostly from graft donor cells, collected 180 days after TCRalphabeta/CD19-depleted stem cell transplant. Every receptor here comes from a child in the first two years of life who had a stem cell transplant for acute myeloid leukemia, so the T cells may come from the graft donor. The CDR3 runs from the conserved cysteine through the conserved F or W. The D gene is left open where the match is weak. Not every row has a clone size; where given, it reads once, few, many or a size class.

>-|medium-sized|TRBV6-5|TRBJ2-5
TGTGCCAGCAGGAGGGACAACTACCAAGAGACCCAGTACTTC
CASRRDNYQETQYF
>TRBD1|medium-sized|TRBV6-5|TRBJ2-7
TGTGCCAGCAGTTACTCGGGGGACAGTAACTACGAGCAGTACTTC
CASSYSGDSNYEQYF
>TRBD2|many|TRBV3-1|TRBJ2-1
TGTGCCAGCAGCCAATCAACGGGACTAGCGCTCTACAATGAGCAGTTCTTC
CASSQSTGLALYNEQFF
>-|many|TRBV7-9|TRBJ1-1
TGTGCCAGCGAGGCGGACACTGAAGCTTTCTTT
CASEADTEAFF
>-|few|TRBV12-3/TRBV12-4|TRBJ2-1
TGTGCCAGCAGTTCGACTAGCTCCTACAATGAGCAGTTCTTC
CASSSTSSYNEQFF
>TRBD1|medium-sized|TRBV18|TRBJ2-7
TGTGCCAGCTCACCGACGACAGGGGACTCCTACGAGCAGTACTTC
CASSPTTGDSYEQYF
>-|many|TRBV4-2|TRBJ2-5
TGTGCCAGCAGCCAAGATCGGACGGCCCAAGAGACCCAGTACTTC
CASSQDRTAQETQYF
>-|few|TRBV19|TRBJ1-2
TGTGCCAGTAGTGTGCCCGGGAGCTCCTATGGCTACACCTTC
CASSVPGSSYGYTF
>-|medium-sized|TRBV20-1|TRBJ2-3
TGCAGTGCTTCAGGACTATTATCTAGCACAGATACGCAGTATTTT
CSASGLLSSTDTQYF
>-|many|TRBV13|TRBJ1-2
TGTGCCAGCAGCCCGGGCCTGGGTGGCTACACCTTC
CASSPGLGGYTF
>TRBD2|many|TRBV24-1|TRBJ2-1
TGTGCCACCAGTGAACGCGGGAGAGTCTACAATGAGCAGTTCTTC
CATSERGRVYNEQFF
>TRBD2|large|TRBV10-3|TRBJ2-1
TGTGCCATCACCGAGCGGGACCCTTACTCCTACAATGAGCAGTTCTTC
CAITERDPYSYNEQFF
>-|medium-sized|TRBV7-2|TRBJ2-7
TGTGCCAGCAGCGACCCCGGGACAAAATCAGCCTACGAGCAGTACTTC
CASSDPGTKSAYEQYF
>TRBD2|large|TRBV7-2|TRBJ2-7
TGTGCCAGCGGAACTAGCGGGAGATCCGAGCAGTACTTC
CASGTSGRSEQYF
>TRBD2|many|TRBV20-1|TRBJ2-1
TGCAGTGCCACCTCCGTAGGACTAGCGGGAGTAGCCTACAATGAGCAGTTCTTC
CSATSVGLAGVAYNEQFF
>TRBD1|medium-sized|TRBV7-8|TRBJ2-2
TGTGCCAGCAGCTTAGGAGGGACAGGGTTAACCGGGGAGCTGTTTTTT
CASSLGGTGLTGELFF
>TRBD1|many|TRBV20-1|TRBJ1-5
TGCAGTGCTATGATACAGGGGGGTAATCAGCCCCAGCATTTT
CSAMIQGGNQPQHF
>-|medium-sized|TRBV2|TRBJ1-4
TGTGCCAGCAGTACGGATGCAACTAATGAAAAACTGTTTTTT
CASSTDATNEKLFF
>-|many|TRBV20-1|TRBJ2-3
TGCAGTGCTAGAGAGCCTGGACTGGCCACAGATACGCAGTATTTT
CSAREPGLATDTQYF
>-|many|TRBV7-9|TRBJ1-1
TGTGCCAGCAGCTTAAGATTGACGGTGAACACTGAAGCTTTCTTT
CASSLRLTVNTEAFF
>TRBD1|many|TRBV7-6|TRBJ1-6
TGTGCCAGCAGCTTAGACAGCGGGACAGCATATAATTCACCCCTCCACTTT
CASSLDSGTAYNSPLHF
>-|medium-sized|TRBV25-1|TRBJ2-7
TGTGCCAGCAGAGGCGGAGAAGGAAGCTACGAGCAGTACTTC
CASRGGEGSYEQYF
>-|many|TRBV20-1|TRBJ1-4
TGCAGTGCCATACAGGGAGGAGGTGAAAAACTGTTTTTT
CSAIQGGGEKLFF
>TRBD2|many|TRBV3-1|TRBJ2-3
TGTGCCAGCAGCCAAACTAGCGGGAGTGGTACAGATACGCAGTATTTT
CASSQTSGSGTDTQYF
>TRBD2|medium-sized|TRBV4-3|TRBJ2-1
TGCGCCAGCAGCCAATTCGCCGTCGAGTGGGGTAGCGGGAGGGCCAATGAGCAGTTCTTC
CASSQFAVEWGSGRANEQFF
>-|few|TRBV10-2|TRBJ1-1
TGCGCCAGCAGTGAGCCCGCATGGGGGGCGCCCCCCGGGTTCTTT
CASSEPAWGAPPGFF
>TRBD1|medium-sized|TRBV7-8|TRBJ1-6
TGTGCCAGCAGCAAAGACAGGGAATCACCCCTCCACTTT
CASSKDRESPLHF
>-|-|TRBV28|TRBJ2-7
TGTACCAGCAGTTTTGGCAGATCCTACGAGCAGTATTTC
CTSSFGRSYEQYF
>-|many|TRBV2|TRBJ2-2
TGTGCCAGCAGGCTAGCCGCGTCCGGGGAGCTGTTTTTT
CASRLAASGELFF
>-|-|TRBV28|TRBJ1-2
TGTGCCAGCAGTTTAAGCAGCGCCTATGGCTACACCTTC
CASSLSSAYGYTF
>-|-|TRBV5-8|TRBJ1-1
TGTGCCAGCACCAGGACTAACATGTTATCCCAGATCACCGAAGCTTTCTTT
CASTRTNMLSQITEAFF
>-|many|TRBV20-1|TRBJ2-1
TGCAGTGCTAGTTTCGCAGGGGAGGACAATGAGCAGTTCTTC
CSASFAGEDNEQFF
>TRBD2|many|TRBV20-1|TRBJ2-7
TGCAGTGCAACGCTTCCTAGCGGCCGCTACGAGCAGTACTTC
CSATLPSGRYEQYF